Listed below are T cell receptor beta chains from one sample, sequenced in a study of blood T cells in healthy people across ages. TCRdb passed the 5' RACE reads through MiXCR, listing each CDR3 protein once. The repertoire has 720,000 or so distinct CDR3 sequences, roughly 43% of them found once; the top ten carry 25% to 35%. Sequenced input: blood. The receptors were gathered from an elderly man in good health. CDR3s include the opening cysteine and the closing phenylalanine or tryptophan. A D gene is named only where the DNA matches it firmly. Only part of the rows carry a size: once, few, many, or a class if the clone is expanded.

d_gene	abundance	j_gene	v_gene	CDR3nt	CDR3aa
.	many	TRBJ2-7	TRBV4-3	TGCGCCAGCAGCCAAGATACGTTTTCCTACGAGCAGTACTTC	CASSQDTFSYEQYF
.	.	TRBJ1-2	TRBV14	TGTGCCAGCAGCCAAGCGTCCTCAGGGGTTGGCTACACCTTC	CASSQASSGVGYTF
TRBD2	.	TRBJ2-7	TRBV27	TGTGCCAGCAGTTTAGTTACCCGACTAGCGGGAGTCTCCTACGAGCAGTACTTC	CASSLVTRLAGVSYEQYF
.	.	TRBJ2-1	TRBV9	TGTGCCAGCACCCCAGTGGGGCGAAAGGATGAGCAGTTCTTC	CASTPVGRKDEQFF
.	.	TRBJ2-7	TRBV4-3	TGCGCCAGCAGCCAACACTCCAGGGGGGGACAAGATACCCAGTACTTC	CASSQHSRGGQDTQYF
.	.	TRBJ1-1	TRBV27	TGTGCCAGCAGTACATCCGCCAGGGGTCGAACTGAAGCTTTCTTT	CASSTSARGRTEAFF
TRBD2	.	TRBJ2-1	TRBV27	TGTGCCAGCTCTCTTGCCCCCTTTGGCGGGGGGGCGTCTAGGTTGTCGAATGAGCAGTTCTTC	CASSLAPFGGGASRLSNEQFF
.	.	TRBJ2-7	TRBV6-5	TGTGCCAGCAATCGCGAAGCCGGGACGGCAACCTACGAGCAGTACTTC	CASNREAGTATYEQYF
.	.	TRBJ2-7	TRBV2	TGTGCCAGCAGGAGTTACTCCTACGAGCAGTACTTC	CASRSYSYEQYF
.	many	TRBJ2-7	TRBV6-5	TGTGCCAGCAGTGACTCGCCGAGCTACGAGCAGTACTTC	CASSDSPSYEQYF
.	few	TRBJ2-1	TRBV20-1	TGCAGTGCTAGAGTCCCTCCGACGAGCGAGCAGTTCTTC	CSARVPPTSEQFF
.	many	TRBJ2-6	TRBV7-9	TGTGCCCAGGACTATAAGACCAGGCCCTCTGAGGCCAACGTCCTGACTTTC	CAQDYKTRPSEANVLTF
.	.	TRBJ2-6	TRBV25-1	TGTGCCAGCAGTGAATATAGTCAATCTGGGGCCAACGTCCTGACTTTC	CASSEYSQSGANVLTF
.	.	TRBJ1-2	TRBV5-1	TGCGCCAGCAGCCCGACGGAGGGGTATGGCTACACCTTC	CASSPTEGYGYTF
TRBD1	.	TRBJ2-7	TRBV12-3/TRBV12-4	TGTGCCAGCAGTTTAGCCCTAGGACAGGGTGAGCAGTACTTC	CASSLALGQGEQYF
.	.	TRBJ2-2	TRBV12-3/TRBV12-4	TGTGCCAGCAGTCTCCCGACAGCGAACACCGGGGAGCTGTTTTTT	CASSLPTANTGELFF
TRBD1	.	TRBJ2-1	TRBV20-1	TGCAGTGCTAGGGAGACAGGGTCTTCGGTGCAGTTCTTC	CSARETGSSVQFF
.	.	TRBJ2-3	TRBV7-2	TGTGCCAGCAGCCCGAACAAGATTTCAGATACGCAGTATTTT	CASSPNKISDTQYF
TRBD2	.	TRBJ2-1	TRBV11-2	TGTGCCAGCAGATCAGGACTAGCGGGGACCTACTACAATGAGCAGTTCTTC	CASRSGLAGTYYNEQFF
TRBD2	.	TRBJ2-7	TRBV6-2/TRBV6-3	TGTGCCAGCAGTTCGACAGGAGGACTAGCGGGAGGACCAACCTACGAGCAGTACTTC	CASSSTGGLAGGPTYEQYF
.	.	TRBJ2-7	TRBV30	TGTGCCTGGAATCGCAGGGGCTACGAGCAGTACTTC	CAWNRRGYEQYF
TRBD1	.	TRBJ2-7	TRBV7-2	TGTGCCAGCTATTCTCCGGGGACAGGCTCCCACGAGCAGTACTTC	CASYSPGTGSHEQYF
.	many	TRBJ1-2	TRBV5-1	TGCGCCAGCAGCTCGGATCGAGGATCCGGTGGCTACACCTTC	CASSSDRGSGGYTF
.	.	TRBJ2-7	TRBV6-2/TRBV6-3	TGTGCCAGCAGTTACGAGGATACAGGGAGCAACGAGCAGTACTTC	CASSYEDTGSNEQYF
TRBD1	once	TRBJ2-1	TRBV7-6	TGTGCCAGCAGCCTAGGGGGACAGGGACGTAGTGAGCAGTCCTTC	CASSLGGQGRSEQSF
TRBD1	.	TRBJ2-7	TRBV6-2/TRBV6-3	TGTGCCAGCAAACCTTCCGGGACAGGGTTCTACGAGCAGTACTTC	CASKPSGTGFYEQYF
.	.	TRBJ2-7	TRBV4-1	TGCGCCAGCAGCCAACGTGGTACCTACGAGCAGTACTTC	CASSQRGTYEQYF
TRBD1	.	TRBJ2-7	TRBV6-2/TRBV6-3	TGTGCCAGCAGACCCGGGACAGTATACGAGCAGTACTTC	CASRPGTVYEQYF
TRBD2	.	TRBJ2-7	TRBV18	TGTGCCAGCTCACCTTACGGCAAGCGGGAGAAGGACGAGCAGTACTTC	CASSPYGKREKDEQYF
.	few	TRBJ2-3	TRBV4-3	TGCGCCAGCAGCATTGCTAGTAGTGATACGCAGTATTTT	CASSIASSDTQYF
.	.	TRBJ2-7	TRBV9	TGTGCCAGCAGCGAAGGGGCTGGCGAGCAGTACTTC	CASSEGAGEQYF
TRBD1	.	TRBJ2-1	TRBV4-2	TGTGCCAGCAGCAGATCCGGGACAGGGGGCGACGAGCAGTTCTTC	CASSRSGTGGDEQFF
.	.	TRBJ2-7	TRBV7-2	TGTGCCAGCAGATTAGCCAGCCGGGGGACCCGCGAGCAGTACTTC	CASRLASRGTREQYF
.	few	TRBJ1-5	TRBV4-3	TGCGCCAGCAGCCAGTATTTTAGCAATCAGCCCCAGCATTTT	CASSQYFSNQPQHF
.	.	TRBJ2-7	TRBV6-2/TRBV6-3	TGTGCCAGCAGTTCGGACTGGATTTGGCCCACCTACGAGCAGTACTTC	CASSSDWIWPTYEQYF